The 17 T cell receptor beta chains below were found in one sample sequenced in a study of OX40 agonist ivuxolimab in advanced cancers. TCRdb keeps only in-frame clones here, not all; method: immunoSEQ multiplex PCR. The repertoire holds 28,000 or so clones, with about 80% as singletons. Sequencing was performed on CD4+ or CD8+ T cells sorted from blood, taken in a trial of the OX40 agonist ivuxolimab. Receptor source: an adult with an advanced solid tumor such as melanoma, head and neck, liver or kidney cancer.

This clone has more than one count but fewer than ten. This sequence joins TRBV10-3 and TRBJ1-5, with 8 bases aligning to TRBD1. V gave up 8 bases and J gave up 3 bases; unmatched junction bases: 3. CDR1 is ENHRY, CDR2 SYGVKD, per germline. The CDR3 covers 13 residues. In DNA, the CDR3 is TGTGCCATCGGACAGGGTATCAATCAGCCCCAGCATTTT. This translates into CAIGQGINQPQHF.

This chain connects TRBV27 to TRBJ1-1, with D possibly being TRBD1 (5 bases). The germline V and J ends were trimmed by 2 bases and 2 bases, with 9 bases remaining between them. The CDR3 length is 14 residues. Per germline, CDR1 MNHEY and CDR2 SMNVEV (reference sequence). The CDR3 sequence is CASSLGGSNTEAFF. The CDR3 bases are TGTGCCAGCAGTTTAGGGGGGTCAAACACTGAAGCTTTCTTT.

The V and J genes are TRBV6-4 and TRBJ2-2; no clear D. Trimming stripped 1 base from V and 1 base from J, with 1 base between. The CDR3 has 13 amino acids. The germline CDR1 and CDR2 sequences are MRHNA and SNTAGT. CDR3 DNA: TGTGCCAGCAGTGACTTGAACACCGGGGAGCTGTTTTTT. Its translation is CASSDLNTGELFF.

V gene TRBV9 combines with J gene TRBJ2-7; D is possibly TRBD1 (7 bases). V was cut by 3 bases and J by 4 bases, with 14 bases left in between. CDR3 size: 14 residues. The germline V gene has CDR1 SGDLS and CDR2 YYNGEE. The CDR3 nucleotides read TGTGCCAGCAGCGCCTCAGGGGGGTGGTACGAGCAGTACTTC. It translates to CASSASGGWYEQYF.

In its sample, this clone was seen a few times. CDR3 nucleotides: TGTGCCAGCAGCTTGACAGGGGATCAGCCCCAGCATTTT. It codes for CASSLTGDQPQHF. The chain links TRBV7-6 to TRBJ1-5; 8 bases fit TRBD1. V shed 3 bases and J 5 bases; nucleotides not matched to a gene: 0. In germline, CDR1 is SGHVS, CDR2 FNYEAQ. CDR3 length equals 13 residues.

The chain is built from TRBV7-6 and TRBJ2-1; 12 bases are a match to TRBD2. The CDR3 spans 14 residues. The V segment lost 5 bases and the J segment 10 bases; nucleotides outside the gene matches: 6. Per germline, CDR1 SGHVS and CDR2 FNYEAQ. CDR3 loop: CASSHRLAGVEQFF. CDR3 in DNA: TGTGCCAGCAGCCACCGACTAGCGGGGGTAGAGCAGTTCTTC.

This chain connects TRBV7-7 to TRBJ2-7; unclear D gene. Deletions cut 4 bases from V and 7 bases from J, with 23 bases between. CDR3 size: 16 residues. CDR1 and CDR2 (germline): SSHAT, FNYEAQ (reference sequence). The CDR3 spells CASSSSPYPSIGEQYF. For the CDR3, the DNA is TGTGCCAGCAGCTCCTCCCCGTACCCCTCAATTGGAGAGCAGTACTTC.

V is TRBV7-9 and J is TRBJ1-3; D gene ambiguous. This CDR3 region has 16 residues. CDR1 is SEHNR, CDR2 FQNEAQ, per germline (reference sequence). V was clipped by 1 base and J by 4 bases, with 14 bases between them. The CDR3 DNA follows: TGTGCCAGCAGCTTAGGCTCTACCCTGGGAGGAAACACCATATATTTT. Protein sequence: CASSLGSTLGGNTIYF.

The chain couples TRBV5-8 to TRBJ1-4; no reliable D call. The CDR3 extends over 13 amino acids. Trimming shortened V by 5 bases and J by 7 bases, and 12 bases separated the two germline ends. From germline, CDR1 is SGHTS and CDR2 YDEGEE. CDR3 residues: CASSSVHGEKLFF. CDR3 nucleotides: TGTGCCAGCAGTTCGGTGCACGGTGAAAAACTGTTTTTT.

The chain carries TRBV6-1 and TRBJ1-2, with 7 bases lining up with TRBD1. Trimming took 1 base from V and 0 from J; bases not matched to a gene: 8. The germline CDR1 and CDR2 sequences are MNHNS and SASEGT. The CDR3 extends over 17 amino acids. The CDR3 spells CASSEDGTVHPNYGYTF. As DNA, the CDR3 is TGTGCCAGCAGTGAAGACGGGACAGTCCATCCTAACTATGGCTACACCTTC.

There are a few counts of this clone. V and J are TRBV27 and TRBJ2-1, with TRBD1 matching 9 bases. Germline V gene sequence: CDR1 MNHEY, CDR2 SMNVEV (reference sequence). The CDR3 is 18 amino acids. With 8 bases clipped from V and 0 bases from J, the junction kept 14 bases outside the gene matches. The DNA for the CDR3 is TGTGCCAGCTCACAACTCCCGGGACAGGGTCCCTCCTACAATGAGCAGTTCTTC. The encoded protein is CASSQLPGQGPSYNEQFF.

As regards this clone: The identical CDR3 is also encoded by other nucleotide sequences in the sample. The chain couples TRBV6-6 to TRBJ1-5; unclear D gene. The germline V gene has CDR1 MNHNY and CDR2 SVGAGI (reference sequence). Deletions cut 0 bases from V and 7 bases from J, with 7 bases between. The CDR3 runs to 13 residues. CDR3 nucleotide sequence: TGTGCCAGCAGTTACTCGAAGGGCCAGCCCCAGCATTTT. Its translation is CASSYSKGQPQHF.

The CDR3 loop reads CSAREGTGYTF. CDR3 nucleotide sequence: TGCAGTGCTAGAGAGGGCACAGGCTACACCTTC. This chain connects TRBV20-1 to TRBJ1-2; no firm D call. Germline loops: CDR1 DFQATT, CDR2 SNEGSKA (reference sequence). The CDR3 is 11 amino acids. Trimming cost V 0 bases and J 8 bases, with 7 bases left between them.

As concerns this clone: Germline is not matched at one junction end, which may reflect a read error. J is TRBJ1-1 and V is TRBV5-8; 8 positions agree with TRBD1. Germline V gene data show CDR1 as SGHTS and CDR2 as YDEGEE. This CDR3 has 10 amino acids. The CDR3 protein is CASSRTGPNF. DNA of the CDR3: TGTGCCAGCAGTCGGACAGGGCCCAACTTT.

For the CDR3, the DNA is TGTGCCAGCAGTGAACAATTAACGGGACAAATAGACACTGAAGCTTTCTTT. Translating it yields CASSEQLTGQIDTEAFF. The J gene is TRBJ1-1, the V gene TRBV2, with TRBD1 as a possible D gene (6 bases). The germline V and J ends were trimmed by 2 bases and 3 bases, with 19 bases remaining between them. In germline, CDR1 is SNHLY, CDR2 FYNNEI. The CDR3 spans 17 residues.

This clone was seen just once. The chain is built from TRBV29-1 and TRBJ2-2; tentative D call: TRBD1 (6 bases). CDR3 length equals 14 residues. Per the germline V gene, CDR1 is SQVTM and CDR2 is ANQGSEA. Trimming cost V 6 bases and J 6 bases, with 17 bases left between them. Here the CDR3 reads CSVATGRKPGELFF. The CDR3 nucleotides read TGCAGCGTAGCAACAGGGCGGAAGCCCGGGGAGCTGTTTTTT.

The CDR3 DNA is TGTGCCAGCAGTTTATTGTCCGGGAACGAGCAGTACTTC. Its protein is CASSLLSGNEQYF. The rearrangement links TRBV27 to TRBJ2-7, with TRBD2 as a possible D gene (5 bases). CDR3 length: 13 amino acids. Trimming pared 1 base from V and 5 bases from J, leaving 9 bases between. Germline values: CDR1 MNHEY, CDR2 SMNVEV (reference sequence).